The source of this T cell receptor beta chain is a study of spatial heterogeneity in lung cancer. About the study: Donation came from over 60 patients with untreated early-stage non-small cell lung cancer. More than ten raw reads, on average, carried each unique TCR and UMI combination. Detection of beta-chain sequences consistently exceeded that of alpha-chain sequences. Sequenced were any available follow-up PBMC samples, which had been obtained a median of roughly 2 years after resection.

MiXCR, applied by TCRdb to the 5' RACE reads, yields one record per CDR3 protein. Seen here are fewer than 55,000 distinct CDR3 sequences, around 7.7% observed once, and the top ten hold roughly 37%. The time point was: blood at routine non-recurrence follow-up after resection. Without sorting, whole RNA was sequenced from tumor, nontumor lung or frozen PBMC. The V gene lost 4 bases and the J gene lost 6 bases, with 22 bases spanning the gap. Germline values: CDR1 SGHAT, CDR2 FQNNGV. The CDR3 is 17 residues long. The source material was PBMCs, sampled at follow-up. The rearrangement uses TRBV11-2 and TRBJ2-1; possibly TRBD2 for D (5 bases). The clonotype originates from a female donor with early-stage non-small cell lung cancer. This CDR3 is CASSSAGRQSWFNEQFF. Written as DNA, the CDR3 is TGTGCCAGCAGCTCCGCGGGTCGGCAGAGTTGGTTCAATGAGCAGTTCTTC.